A selection of T cell receptor beta chains follows, all from one sample in a study of blood T cell repertoires in COVID-19. Some clones are missing from TCRdb's copy, which holds only in-frame ones; the method was immunoSEQ multiplex PCR. The table lists 250,000 to 350,000 clones, 89% of them singletons. Sequencing input: peripheral blood. The receptor set was obtained from a woman aged 60 to 75 with acute or convalescent COVID-19. The CDR3 runs from the conserved cysteine through the conserved F or W. The order of the fields is J gene, V gene, clone size, D gene, CDR3 DNA, CDR3 protein. A D gene is named only where the DNA matches it firmly. Clone size is stated in some rows and not others, as once, few, many or a class when expanded.

j_call: TRBJ2-2
v_call: TRBV15
clone_size: .
d_call: .
cdr3_nt: TGTGCCACCAGCGCAGGGGGCGCCGGGCTAGCGGAGAACACCGGGGAGCTGTTTTTT
cdr3_aa: CATSAGGAGLAENTGELFF

j_call: TRBJ2-5
v_call: TRBV19
clone_size: .
d_call: TRBD2
cdr3_nt: TGTGCCAGTAGCAAAGTAGCGGGAGCTGGGGAGACCCAGTACTTC
cdr3_aa: CASSKVAGAGETQYF

j_call: TRBJ2-2
v_call: TRBV5-1
clone_size: few
d_call: TRBD2
cdr3_nt: TGCGCCAGCAGCCGCGGACTAGCGGGGAACACCGGGGAGCTGTTTTTT
cdr3_aa: CASSRGLAGNTGELFF

j_call: TRBJ1-1
v_call: TRBV19
clone_size: .
d_call: .
cdr3_nt: TGTGCCAGTAGCCCTCTGATTGGGACCGGGGGGGACACTGAAGCTTTCTTT
cdr3_aa: CASSPLIGTGGDTEAFF

j_call: TRBJ2-3
v_call: TRBV4-3
clone_size: .
d_call: TRBD1
cdr3_nt: TGCGCCAGCAGCCCCCGGGACAGGGGCACAGATACGCAGTATTTT
cdr3_aa: CASSPRDRGTDTQYF

j_call: TRBJ1-2
v_call: TRBV9
clone_size: .
d_call: .
cdr3_nt: TGTGCCAGCAGCGTATTAGCAGCTAACTATGGCTACACCTTC
cdr3_aa: CASSVLAANYGYTF

j_call: TRBJ2-7
v_call: TRBV5-5
clone_size: .
d_call: TRBD1
cdr3_nt: TGTGCCAGCAGCCCCGGGACAGGGAGGTACGAGCAGTACTTC
cdr3_aa: CASSPGTGRYEQYF

j_call: TRBJ1-1
v_call: TRBV6-6
clone_size: .
d_call: TRBD1
cdr3_nt: TGTGCCAGCAGTTACTCGACAGGGGGGTACACTGAAGCTTTCTTT
cdr3_aa: CASSYSTGGYTEAFF

j_call: TRBJ2-7
v_call: TRBV29-1
clone_size: .
d_call: .
cdr3_nt: TGCAGCGTTGGGACAGCTGGCCCCTCCTACGAGCAGTACTTC
cdr3_aa: CSVGTAGPSYEQYF

j_call: TRBJ2-5
v_call: TRBV9
clone_size: .
d_call: .
cdr3_nt: TGTGCCAGCAGCCCATACACTCAGGGTCAAGAGACCCAGTACTTC
cdr3_aa: CASSPYTQGQETQYF

j_call: TRBJ2-7
v_call: TRBV21-1
clone_size: .
d_call: .
cdr3_nt: TGTGCCAGCAGCAAAGCGGGGAGGTATACATGGGTGGGGGAGCAGTACTTC
cdr3_aa: CASSKAGRYTWVGEQYF

j_call: TRBJ1-1
v_call: TRBV11-1
clone_size: .
d_call: TRBD1
cdr3_nt: TGTGCCATCTTAGCGGGACAGGGACAGGAAGCTTTCTTT
cdr3_aa: CAILAGQGQEAFF

j_call: TRBJ2-7
v_call: TRBV5-1
clone_size: .
d_call: .
cdr3_nt: TGCGCCAGCAGCGGGAGCTCCTACGAGCAGTACTTC
cdr3_aa: CASSGSSYEQYF

j_call: TRBJ2-1
v_call: TRBV7-8
clone_size: .
d_call: .
cdr3_nt: TGTGCCAGCACCCGGACGGGAAACAATGAGCAGTTCTTC
cdr3_aa: CASTRTGNNEQFF

j_call: TRBJ2-2
v_call: TRBV28
clone_size: .
d_call: .
cdr3_nt: TGTGCCAGCACTTCCAGCGGCCTGGGGACCGGGGAGCTGTTTTTT
cdr3_aa: CASTSSGLGTGELFF

j_call: TRBJ2-3
v_call: TRBV7-3
clone_size: .
d_call: .
cdr3_nt: TGTGCCAGCAGCGACCTCTTGGGGGCGGCCCCTAGCACAGATACGCAGTATTTT
cdr3_aa: CASSDLLGAAPSTDTQYF

j_call: TRBJ1-1
v_call: TRBV28
clone_size: .
d_call: .
cdr3_nt: TGTGCCAGCAGTCGTAGAAGTGAAGCTTTCTTT
cdr3_aa: CASSRRSEAFF

j_call: TRBJ2-1
v_call: TRBV5-1
clone_size: .
d_call: .
cdr3_nt: TGCGCCAGCAGCTTGGAACCGGGGTGGGATGAGCAGTTCTTC
cdr3_aa: CASSLEPGWDEQFF

j_call: TRBJ1-1
v_call: TRBV18
clone_size: .
d_call: TRBD1
cdr3_nt: TGTGCCAGCTCACCACAGGGACAGCTGAACACTGAAGCTTTCTTT
cdr3_aa: CASSPQGQLNTEAFF

j_call: TRBJ1-5
v_call: TRBV7-2
clone_size: .
d_call: TRBD1
cdr3_nt: TGTGCCAGCAGCCCCCGGACAGGGGATCAGCCCCAGCATTTT
cdr3_aa: CASSPRTGDQPQHF

j_call: TRBJ1-2
v_call: TRBV24-1
clone_size: .
d_call: .
cdr3_nt: TGTGCCACCAGTGATACCCGACAGGTCGAGGATGGCTACACCTTC
cdr3_aa: CATSDTRQVEDGYTF

j_call: TRBJ2-7
v_call: TRBV9
clone_size: .
d_call: TRBD1
cdr3_nt: TGTGCCAGCAGCACAAGGGACAGGGGGCTGGCCTCGGAGCAGTACTTC
cdr3_aa: CASSTRDRGLASEQYF

j_call: TRBJ1-6
v_call: TRBV7-3
clone_size: .
d_call: .
cdr3_nt: TGTGCCAGCAGCTTATGGGGCAATTCACCCCTCCACTTT
cdr3_aa: CASSLWGNSPLHF

j_call: TRBJ2-7
v_call: TRBV28
clone_size: .
d_call: TRBD1
cdr3_nt: TGTGCCAGCAGTCCGGGACAGGGATACGAGCAGTACTTC
cdr3_aa: CASSPGQGYEQYF

j_call: TRBJ1-1
v_call: TRBV19
clone_size: once
d_call: .
cdr3_nt: TGTGCCAGTAGTATAGGGCTGGGGGGAACTGAAGCTTTCTTT
cdr3_aa: CASSIGLGGTEAFF

j_call: TRBJ2-1
v_call: TRBV5-6
clone_size: .
d_call: TRBD2
cdr3_nt: TGTGCCAGCAGCCCGGGAGGTTTCTACAATGAGCAGTTCTTC
cdr3_aa: CASSPGGFYNEQFF

j_call: TRBJ1-5
v_call: TRBV2
clone_size: .
d_call: .
cdr3_nt: TGTGCCAGCAGCGAGGGAGGGATCAATCAGCCCCAGCATTTT
cdr3_aa: CASSEGGINQPQHF

j_call: TRBJ2-2
v_call: TRBV9
clone_size: .
d_call: TRBD2
cdr3_nt: TGTGCCAGCAGCGGAAGCGGGGGGCCTAACACCGGGGAGCTGTTTTTT
cdr3_aa: CASSGSGGPNTGELFF

j_call: TRBJ2-3
v_call: TRBV9
clone_size: .
d_call: TRBD2
cdr3_nt: TGTGCCAGCAGCGTAGCCCAGTTCGCGGGAGAGAGTACGCAGTATTTT
cdr3_aa: CASSVAQFAGESTQYF

j_call: TRBJ2-1
v_call: TRBV19
clone_size: few
d_call: TRBD2
cdr3_nt: TGTGCCAGTAGTATAGGACTAGCGGGAGTAGATGAGCAGTTCTTC
cdr3_aa: CASSIGLAGVDEQFF

j_call: TRBJ2-3
v_call: TRBV7-2
clone_size: .
d_call: .
cdr3_nt: TGTGCCAGCTCCCCGTACAGACCCACAGATACGCAGTATTTT
cdr3_aa: CASSPYRPTDTQYF

j_call: TRBJ1-2
v_call: TRBV5-4
clone_size: .
d_call: .
cdr3_nt: TGTGCCAGCAGCTTGGCCTCCCCCTATGGCTACACCTTC
cdr3_aa: CASSLASPYGYTF

j_call: TRBJ1-1
v_call: TRBV9
clone_size: .
d_call: .
cdr3_nt: TGTGCCAGCAGCGTAGAATCCGGGACTGAAGCTTTCTTT
cdr3_aa: CASSVESGTEAFF

j_call: TRBJ1-5
v_call: TRBV27
clone_size: .
d_call: .
cdr3_nt: TGTGCCAGCAGCAGAGACTCTTTGAGCAATCAGCCCCAGCATTTT
cdr3_aa: CASSRDSLSNQPQHF

j_call: TRBJ1-1
v_call: TRBV11-1
clone_size: .
d_call: .
cdr3_nt: TGTGCCAGCAGGTCAACAGGGAGCACTGAAGCTTTCTTT
cdr3_aa: CASRSTGSTEAFF

j_call: TRBJ2-7
v_call: TRBV3-1/TRBV3-2
clone_size: .
d_call: TRBD2
cdr3_nt: TGTGCCAGCAGCCAAATCGAGGCGGGGGGGATCTACGAGCAGTACTTC
cdr3_aa: CASSQIEAGGIYEQYF

j_call: TRBJ2-2
v_call: TRBV9
clone_size: .
d_call: TRBD1
cdr3_nt: TGTGCCAGCAGCGTGAGGGGGCAGGGCGGGGAGCTGTTTTTT
cdr3_aa: CASSVRGQGGELFF

j_call: TRBJ1-5
v_call: TRBV25-1
clone_size: .
d_call: .
cdr3_nt: TGTGCCAGCAGTCCAACTTTTGGAGGCAATCAGCCCCAGCATTTT
cdr3_aa: CASSPTFGGNQPQHF

j_call: TRBJ2-5
v_call: TRBV7-2
clone_size: .
d_call: TRBD2
cdr3_nt: TGTGCCAGCAGCCAGGGACTAGCGGGGGGGATCGGAGAGACCCAGTACTTC
cdr3_aa: CASSQGLAGGIGETQYF

j_call: TRBJ2-5
v_call: TRBV7-2
clone_size: .
d_call: .
cdr3_nt: TGTGCCAGCAGCTTAGTGGACAGTCTCTACCAAGAGACCCAGTACTTC
cdr3_aa: CASSLVDSLYQETQYF

j_call: TRBJ2-5
v_call: TRBV29-1
clone_size: .
d_call: .
cdr3_nt: TGCAGCGCTGACAGGAGGGGGGGGCAAGAGACCCAGTACTTC
cdr3_aa: CSADRRGGQETQYF

j_call: TRBJ1-1
v_call: TRBV9
clone_size: .
d_call: TRBD1
cdr3_nt: TGTGCCAGCAGCCCCGGGACAGGGAACACTGAAGCTTTCTTT
cdr3_aa: CASSPGTGNTEAFF

j_call: TRBJ2-3
v_call: TRBV5-1
clone_size: .
d_call: .
cdr3_nt: TGCGCCAGCAGCTTGTTTATGACAGGCGGCACAGATACGCAGTATTTT
cdr3_aa: CASSLFMTGGTDTQYF

j_call: TRBJ1-1
v_call: TRBV6-2/TRBV6-3
clone_size: .
d_call: TRBD1
cdr3_nt: TGTGCCAGCAGTCGAGGACAGGGATCGAACACTGAAGCTTTCTTT
cdr3_aa: CASSRGQGSNTEAFF

j_call: TRBJ1-2
v_call: TRBV18
clone_size: .
d_call: .
cdr3_nt: TGTGCCAGCTCACCTCAGGGCGTACGTTATGGCTACACCTTC
cdr3_aa: CASSPQGVRYGYTF

j_call: TRBJ1-1
v_call: TRBV2
clone_size: .
d_call: TRBD1
cdr3_nt: TGTGCCAGCAGGGCGGACAGGGGGATTATGAACACTGAAGCTTTCTTT
cdr3_aa: CASRADRGIMNTEAFF

j_call: TRBJ2-7
v_call: TRBV7-9
clone_size: once
d_call: .
cdr3_nt: TGTGCCAGCAGCTTAGCCCCTGTGAGCTACGAGCAGTACTTC
cdr3_aa: CASSLAPVSYEQYF

j_call: TRBJ1-2
v_call: TRBV10-3
clone_size: .
d_call: .
cdr3_nt: TGTGCCATCAGTGAGCCGGGGTCCCCAGGAGATAACTATGGCTACACCTTC
cdr3_aa: CAISEPGSPGDNYGYTF